Listed here is a single T cell receptor beta chain. In the source study's methods: From reference gene primer amplification, estimates of nucleated cell counts were derived. Generated by immunoSEQ multiplex PCR, the TCRdb table keeps only in-frame clones and is missing some. V and J calls plus clone size are reproduced from that table; the DNA served to infer D and trimming. The table has some 230,000 clones, roughly 84% seen once. The CDR3 runs to 14 residues. From germline, CDR1 is MGHRA and CDR2 YSYEKL. The ends were cut back, 0 bases at V and 6 bases at J, with 11 bases in the middle. The record originates from a study of blood T cell repertoires in COVID-19. The wider study: Samples came from the United States, Italy and Spain, spanning acute and convalescent COVID-19.

The sequence came from a woman aged 25 to 45 who had recovered from COVID-19. The sequenced sample was peripheral blood. The chain recombines TRBV4-1 with TRBJ1-2; TRBD1 might be the D (6 bases). CDR3 sequence reads: CASSQDQGTDGYTF. The CDR3 DNA follows: TGCGCCAGCAGCCAAGATCAGGGGACGGATGGCTACACCTTC.